Sequencing of this T cell receptor (beta chain) was carried out in a study of blood T cell repertoires in COVID-19. Study context: Some COVID-19 samples were acute and others convalescent; all came from the United States, Italy and Spain.

Data came from immunoSEQ multiplex PCR; TCRdb stores just in-frame clones and leaves some out. The repertoire holds just over 300,000 clones, with 85% to 90% as singletons. The CDR3 runs to 14 residues. V lost 1 base and J 5 bases, leaving 12 bases between the germline ends. Germline V gene data show CDR1 as SGHAT and CDR2 as FQNNGV. This study enrolled people aged about 18 to 90 from about two dozen US geographic areas. The rearrangement uses TRBV11-2 and TRBJ2-7, with D unresolved. The TCR sequence derives from a man younger than 45 who had recovered from COVID-19. Sequencing used PBMCs or T cells enriched from blood (not recorded which). As DNA, the CDR3 is TGTGCCAGCAGCTTAGGAGTAATTGTCCACGAGCAGTACTTC. This gives the protein CASSLGVIVHEQYF. The full variable domain, its missing parts supplied by reference TRBV11-2 and TRBJ2-7, is EAGVAQSPRYKIIEKRQSVAFWCNPISGHATLYWYQQILGQGPKLLIQFQNNGVVDDSQLPKDRFSAERLKGVDSTLKIQPAKLEDSAVYLCASSLGVIVHEQYFGPGTRLTVT.